This T cell receptor (beta chain) is from a study of blood T cells in healthy people across ages. For the second PCR, which ran for roughly 6 to 11 cycles, a sample-barcoded 5' primer and a J-beta primer mix were used. TCRdb reanalysed the 5' RACE reads using MiXCR and keeps one entry per CDR3 protein. The sample lists hundreds of thousands of distinct CDR3 sequences; about 30% were seen once. Trimming cost V 4 bases and J 3 bases, with 15 bases left between them. The germline CDR1 and CDR2 sequences are SGHVS and FQNEAQ. The CDR3 totals 15 residues. Sequenced material: blood. This chain joins TRBV7-8 and TRBJ1-2; possibly TRBD1 for D (5 bases). This sequence was found in a woman of 80 years or more in good health. The CDR3, as DNA: TGTGCCAGCAGCTCAAGACGACGGGGGGACTATGGCTACACCTTC. Translation gives CASSSRRRGDYGYTF. The full variable domain, its missing parts supplied by reference TRBV7-8 and TRBJ1-2, is GAGVSQSPRYKVAKRGQDVALRCDPISGHVSLFWYQQALGQGPEFLTYFQNEAQLDKSGLPSDRFFAERPEGSVSTLKIQRTQQEDSAVYLCASSSRRRGDYGYTFGSGTRLTVV.